The rows below give T cell receptor beta chains drawn from one sample of a study of control samples from healthy donors and cancer patients. Sequenced by immunoSEQ multiplex PCR; TCRdb stores in-frame clones only, minus some. This sample has more than 95,000 clones, with over 90% found just once. Source material: blood. Source of these receptors: a young man in good health. The conserved cysteine and the conserved F or W are not part of the CDR3 here. D genes are given only for firm matches. The size field is filled for only some rows; it gives once, few, many or a size class.

V gene,D gene,J gene,CDR3 length,clone size,CDR3 protein
TRBV6-4,NA,TRBJ2-3,12,NA,ASSEGLSTDTQY
TRBV24-1,TRBD2,TRBJ2-3,14,NA,ATSDSAGGLADTQY
TRBV7-9,NA,TRBJ2-5,13,NA,ASSLDQPRIETQY
TRBV7-2,TRBD1,TRBJ1-6,17,NA,ASSLEGIRLTGDNSPLH
TRBV28,NA,TRBJ1-3,10,NA,VSASSGNTIY
TRBV5-5,TRBD1,TRBJ2-7,16,NA,ASSRPGTGDGSSYEQY
TRBV5-3,TRBD2,TRBJ2-2,15,NA,VRSLAASGGNTGELF
TRBV28,NA,TRBJ1-1,11,NA,ASTAPGNTEAF
TRBV2,NA,TRBJ2-2,13,NA,ASNPQAGGTGELF
TRBV24-1,TRBD1,TRBJ2-3,13,NA,ATSDSGQGTDTQY
TRBV5-1,NA,TRBJ2-3,12,NA,ASSLSRQTDTQY
TRBV4-1,NA,TRBJ2-7,12,NA,ASSQEGRGSEQY
TRBV7-2,NA,TRBJ1-2,12,once,ASSPNPVGDGYT
TRBV3-1/TRBV3-2,NA,TRBJ1-4,15,NA,ASSQEVVAGRSEKLF
TRBV27,NA,TRBJ1-5,12,NA,ASSRTGTNQPQH
TRBV18,NA,TRBJ1-1,12,NA,ASSPGQLNTEAF
TRBV5-1,TRBD2,TRBJ2-2,12,once,ASSGTSNAGELF
TRBV9,NA,TRBJ2-3,13,NA,ASSVDQASTDTQY
TRBV5-1,TRBD1,TRBJ1-2,12,NA,ASSLQGGANGYT
TRBV10-2,NA,TRBJ1-5,15,NA,ASSGSGRSSSNQPQH
TRBV9,NA,TRBJ2-1,11,once,ASSVGSYNEQF
TRBV5-1,TRBD2,TRBJ2-2,13,NA,ASSAGLARTGELF
TRBV7-9,TRBD1,TRBJ2-7,13,NA,ASSSPGQSLDEQY
TRBV19,NA,TRBJ2-6,14,few,ASSLSTDSGANVLT
TRBV2,TRBD1,TRBJ1-5,11,few,ASNYRGEQPQH
TRBV7-9,NA,TRBJ1-1,13,NA,ASSLGGWTNTEAF
TRBV12-3/TRBV12-4,NA,TRBJ2-3,11,NA,ASSLGETDTQY
TRBV11-2,TRBD1,TRBJ1-2,13,NA,ASSTRQTGYGGYT
TRBV7-9,TRBD1,TRBJ1-4,13,few,ASSPRTGGNEKLF
TRBV5-6,TRBD1,TRBJ1-5,14,NA,ASSLSSDRGNQPQH
TRBV3-1/TRBV3-2,TRBD1,TRBJ1-1,16,NA,ASSQLLTGAEGSTEAF
TRBV7-9,NA,TRBJ1-1,10,few,ASSQITAEAF
TRBV5-1,TRBD1,TRBJ2-7,13,NA,ASSLQTGSSYEQY
TRBV15,TRBD1,TRBJ1-2,14,once,ATSRAQTGDNGGYT
TRBV10-2,NA,TRBJ1-2,14,NA,ASSESTLVLPLGYT
TRBV27,TRBD1,TRBJ1-5,16,NA,ASSLKGQGIYSNQPQH
TRBV19,NA,TRBJ2-5,11,few,ASRLGPQETQY
TRBV11-2,TRBD1,TRBJ2-1,15,once,ASSLGRDSNLYNEQF
TRBV7-9,TRBD1,TRBJ1-1,10,NA,ASSPSDREAF
TRBV28,NA,TRBJ1-5,14,NA,ASSLPRRGAYQPQH
TRBV30,NA,TRBJ1-1,12,once,AWRAAGWDTEAF
TRBV11-2,NA,TRBJ2-5,12,NA,ASSLGSSQETQY
TRBV5-5,NA,TRBJ2-7,10,NA,ASSLGQYEQY
TRBV9,NA,TRBJ1-1,13,NA,ASSLIPGAVTEAF
TRBV9,TRBD2,TRBJ2-2,13,NA,ASSFRGGNTGELF
TRBV7-8,NA,TRBJ1-6,12,NA,ASSLGLGNSPLH
TRBV9,NA,TRBJ2-5,11,NA,ASSARNQETQY
TRBV2,NA,TRBJ2-5,14,NA,ASRTLPGGDRETQY
TRBV6-1,NA,TRBJ1-6,11,NA,ASSESGNSPLH
TRBV7-9,NA,TRBJ1-3,10,NA,ASSQAGNTIY
TRBV9,TRBD2,TRBJ2-1,19,NA,ASSSRPGLAGGPLLPNEQF
TRBV15,NA,TRBJ1-4,12,NA,ATSRAATNEKLF